The T cell receptor (beta chain) described here comes from a study of cytomegalovirus exposure and HLA in healthy donors. Study-level results: According to a later analysis, donors in an Asian-associated ancestry cluster reportedly had fewer N-insertions than the approximately 620-donor mean. In vitro work confirmed that a few CMV-associated chains recognize CMV antigens. Owing to their indistinguishability, certain V segments, notably TRBV6-2 and TRBV6-3, were excluded.

V shed 3 bases and J 4 bases; nucleotides not matched to a gene: 8. This CDR3 contains 14 residues. Germline CDR1 reads SQVTM; CDR2 reads ANQGSEA. It was with 60 Vbeta and 13 Jbeta primers that the PCR ran. Libraries were prepared by immunoSEQ multiplex PCR; TCRdb keeps only in-frame clonotypes and omits some of them. The sample contains approximately 100,000 clones, around 10% of which appear only once. This clone has just a few counts. Its specificity is not known. Sequenced material: PBMCs. The V and J genes are TRBV29-1 and TRBJ1-2; the match to TRBD1 covers 7 bases. The origin of this receptor is a man aged 45-65 years in good health and CMV-seropositive. Here the CDR3 reads CSVDSGTALYGYTF. As DNA, the CDR3 is TGCAGCGTTGATAGCGGGACAGCCCTCTATGGCTACACCTTC.